The sequence of this T cell receptor (beta chain) was determined in a study of control samples from healthy donors and cancer patients. Measured with immunoSEQ multiplex PCR; TCRdb has only the in-frame clones, and not every one. The sample lists fewer than 20,000 clones, approximately 80% seen once, with less than 30% in the top ten. The V end lost 5 bases, the J end lost 4 bases, and 9 bases lay between the germline ends. The CDR3 runs 13 residues. Germline V lookup: CDR1 MNHEY, CDR2 SMNVEV (reference sequence). V gene TRBV27 combines with J gene TRBJ2-1; perhaps TRBD2 as D (6 bases). This clonotype was sampled from a woman aged 70-85 years with lung cancer. Sequences were obtained from PBMCs. CDR3 sequence: CASSEDYYNEQFF. The CDR3 nucleotides read TGTGCCAGCAGTGAGGACTATTACAATGAGCAGTTCTTC.